This TCR beta chain came from a study of blood T cells in healthy people across ages. Study-level results: Whereas aged donors had fewer naive CD4+ cells, long-lived donors had more of them and higher diversity.

About this clonotype: Its antigen is not identified.

Trimming took 3 bases from V and 5 from J, leaving 15 bases between them. The CDR3 extends over 14 amino acids. Germline assignment: CDR1 SGHRS and CDR2 YFSETQ. A J-beta primer mix and a sample-barcoded 5' primer were used in a second PCR of roughly 6 to 11 cycles. TCRdb re-analysed the 5' RACE reads in MiXCR, keeping a single row per CDR3 protein. The sample has under 2 million distinct CDR3 sequences; approximately 32% are singletons. The chain combines TRBV5-1 with TRBJ2-7, with D perhaps being TRBD1 or TRBD2 (5 bases each). The TCR originated in a woman in her twenties or thirties in good health. Sequenced material: blood. The CDR3 sequence: CASSWGKHLDEQYF. The CDR3 nucleotides read TGCGCCAGCAGCTGGGGGAAACATCTCGACGAGCAGTACTTC.